The sequence of this T cell receptor (beta chain) was determined in a study of immune evolution from preneoplasia to lung adenocarcinoma. Study results and limitations: From normal lung to invasive adenocarcinoma, top clone frequencies appeared to decrease.

Measured with immunoSEQ multiplex PCR; TCRdb has only the in-frame clones, and not every one. The sample yields 650 to 850 clones, around 40% seen once. A word on this clone: Its target is unknown.

This sequence originates from a person aged 50-59 years with lung adenocarcinoma. Input material: FFPE normal lung tissue adjacent to the tumor.

The CDR3, as DNA: TGTGCCAGCAGCTTGGCGCTAGGAATGGGGGGCTTAGAGCAGTACTTC. Translation: CASSLALGMGGLEQYF. The V call is TRBV7-6, the J call TRBJ2-7; D tentatively fits TRBD1 or TRBD2 (6 bases each). The germline V gene has CDR1 SGHVS and CDR2 FNYEAQ. The CDR3 sequence is 16 residues long. V shed 3 bases and J shed 7 bases, with 22 bases lying between them.